This TCR beta chain stems from a study of blood T cells in healthy people across ages. Study at large: Per two T cells, template switching captured roughly one barcoded beta molecule.

Study-level findings and limits: In these data, TCR beta diversity tracked strongly with naive T cell percentage.

This CDR3 is 12 amino acids long. Germline CDR1 reads DFQATT; CDR2 reads SNEGSKA (reference sequence). V dropped 7 bases and J dropped 4; count of bases not matched to a gene: 3. Ranging in age from about 6 to 100, the donors were healthy Caucasian individuals from Russia. For the second PCR, which ran for about 7 to 11 cycles, a sample-barcoded 5' primer and a J-beta primer mix were used. Every cDNA molecule carried a tag from a template-switch adaptor bearing 12 random nucleotides. MiXCR was run by TCRdb on the 5' RACE reads, yielding one entry per CDR3 protein. This table holds 780,000 or so distinct CDR3 sequences, 56% found once. On this clonotype: As yet, its antigen is unknown.

This chain connects TRBV20-1 to TRBJ1-1; 10 nucleotides align to TRBD1. Sequencing input: blood. The receptor was isolated from a man in his forties in good health. The CDR3 DNA follows: TGCAGTGGCCGACAGGGGGCCACTGAAGCTTTCTTT. It specifies CSGRQGATEAFF.